These T cell receptor beta chains were read from a single sample in a study of T cell changes during pregnancy in multiple sclerosis. TCRdb's copy holds only in-frame clones and misses some; the assay was immunoSEQ multiplex PCR. The sample has about 60,000 clones; over 80% are singletons. The source material was CD4+ T cells from peripheral blood mononuclear cells, sampled in the first trimester of pregnancy. The receptors stem from a female donor with multiple sclerosis, enrolled in a pregnancy study. Each CDR3 is given with its conserved first and last residue. Fields, in order: J gene, V gene, D gene, CDR3 protein, CDR3 DNA. A D gene is named only where the DNA matches it firmly.

j_gene: TRBJ2-7; v_gene: TRBV7-9; d_gene: TRBD2; CDR3aa: CASSPGGDPSYEQYF; CDR3nt: TGTGCCAGCAGCCCCGGGGGGGACCCTTCCTACGAGCAGTACTTC
j_gene: TRBJ1-2; v_gene: TRBV7-2; d_gene: TRBD1; CDR3aa: CASSPRRQGNYGYTF; CDR3nt: TGTGCCAGCAGCCCCCGGCGACAGGGGAACTATGGCTACACCTTC
j_gene: TRBJ1-2; v_gene: TRBV10-3; d_gene: NA; CDR3aa: CATKGQSNYGYTF; CDR3nt: TGTGCCACCAAGGGGCAGTCTAACTATGGCTACACCTTC
j_gene: TRBJ2-5; v_gene: TRBV7-3; d_gene: TRBD2; CDR3aa: CASSSGLAGGQETQYF; CDR3nt: TGTGCCAGCAGCTCAGGACTAGCGGGGGGTCAAGAGACCCAGTACTTC
j_gene: TRBJ2-1; v_gene: TRBV7-2; d_gene: TRBD2; CDR3aa: CASSRGGSGYNEQFF; CDR3nt: TGTGCCAGCAGCCGGGGGGGTAGCGGCTACAATGAGCAGTTCTTC
j_gene: TRBJ2-3; v_gene: TRBV7-2; d_gene: TRBD2; CDR3aa: CASSLAGGRTDTQYF; CDR3nt: TGTGCCAGCAGCCTAGCGGGGGGGCGCACAGATACGCAGTATTTT
j_gene: TRBJ1-4; v_gene: TRBV10-3; d_gene: NA; CDR3aa: CAISEQNEKLFF; CDR3nt: TGTGCCATCAGTGAGCAGAATGAAAAACTGTTTTTT
j_gene: TRBJ2-1; v_gene: TRBV13; d_gene: NA; CDR3aa: CASSLEPSFQVEQFF; CDR3nt: TGTGCCAGCAGCTTAGAGCCGTCATTTCAGGTTGAGCAGTTCTTC
j_gene: TRBJ1-2; v_gene: TRBV10-3; d_gene: NA; CDR3aa: CAISGGGRATGYTF; CDR3nt: TGTGCCATCAGCGGGGGGGGCAGGGCGACGGGCTACACCTTC
j_gene: TRBJ2-7; v_gene: TRBV5-1; d_gene: NA; CDR3aa: CASTPARGSYEQYF; CDR3nt: TGCGCCAGCACCCCGGCGAGGGGGAGCTACGAGCAGTACTTC